What follows are 21 T cell receptor beta chains derived from one specimen sequenced in a study of T cells in Graves' hyperthyroidism and ophthalmopathy. Authors of the study amplified TCR beta CDR3 regions from RNA transcripts. Researchers ran a first-round RT-PCR on the TCR CDR3 using the HTBI primer set. TCRdb called the multiplex PCR reads again in MiXCR, with one record for every CDR3 protein. Found here are around 340,000 distinct CDR3 sequences, 15% to 20% of them singletons; the top ten hold around 16%. The sequencing input was blood. The receptors stem from a woman between 35 and 50 years old with Graves' ophthalmopathy.

This clonotype was observed many times. The chain combines TRBV5-6 with TRBJ1-1, with unresolved D. Looked up from germline, CDR1 is SGHDT and CDR2 is YYEEEE. This CDR3 has 15 amino acids. V lost 2 bases to trimming and J lost 0 bases, with 11 bases between them. Here the CDR3 DNA reads TGTGCCAGCAGCTTTCAAATAACAGTGAACACTGAAGCTTTCTTT. Amino acid sequence: CASSFQITVNTEAFF.

This chain's CDR3 is CATTRDRGQAKNIQYF. CDR3 bases: TGTGCCACCACAAGAGACAGGGGGCAAGCCAAAAACATTCAGTACTTC. The chain couples TRBV15 to TRBJ2-4, with 10 bases that match TRBD1. CDR1 and CDR2 from the germline V gene are LNHNV and YYDKDF (reference sequence). Losses at the gene ends were 7 bases for V and 0 bases for J; bases not matched to a gene: 6. The CDR3 extends over 16 amino acids.

This clonotype was detected ten times or more. The gene calls are TRBV28 and TRBJ1-4; 7 positions match TRBD1. V lost 3 bases and J lost 3; bases outside the gene matches: 4. Germline CDR1 reads MDHEN; CDR2 reads SYDVKM. CDR3 length: 15 residues. CDR3: CASSFQGGPNEKLFF. The DNA for the CDR3 is TGTGCCAGCAGTTTCCAGGGGGGGCCTAATGAAAAACTGTTTTTT.

This clonotype was recorded at least ten times. V is TRBV28 and J is TRBJ2-7; 7 nucleotides line up with TRBD1. Per germline, CDR1 MDHEN and CDR2 SYDVKM. The CDR3 runs 13 residues. The trim removed 7 bases at V and 2 bases at J, leaving 5 bases unmatched. As DNA, the CDR3 is TGTGCCAGCAATTCAGGACAGGCCTACGAGCAGTACTTC. Translated: CASNSGQAYEQYF.

V is TRBV5-1 and J is TRBJ1-1; weak D call: TRBD1 (5 bases). CDR3 length: 15 amino acids. CDR1 SGHRS and CDR2 YFSETQ come from the germline V gene. Trimming stripped 1 base from V and 0 bases from J, with 10 bases between. CDR3 bases: TGCGCCAGCAGCTTGATCCGGGGCATGAACACTGAAGCTTTCTTT. This encodes CASSLIRGMNTEAFF.

The chain joins TRBV2 to TRBJ1-2, with D hard to call. CDR1 and CDR2 (germline): SNHLY, FYNNEI. The CDR3 consists of 14 residues. V lost 3 bases and J lost 4, with 12 bases in between. In DNA form, the CDR3 reads TGTGCCAGCAGTGACGTCGGAGCTACCTATGGCTACACCTTC. Its translation: CASSDVGATYGYTF.

Ten or more counts support this clonotype. The chain has TRBV28 and TRBJ1-5; D not resolved. Germline values: CDR1 MDHEN, CDR2 SYDVKM. The CDR3 extends over 15 amino acids. V lost 7 bases and J 7 bases, leaving 20 bases between the germline ends. The CDR3 reads CASIKGGIVGQPQHF. The CDR3 coding sequence is TGTGCCAGCATCAAGGGAGGGATCGTAGGGCAGCCCCAGCATTTT. Supplemented by reference TRBV28 and TRBJ1-5, the full variable domain reads DVKVTQSSRYLVKRTGEKVFLECVQDMDHENMFWYRQDPGLGLRLIYFSYDVKMKEKGDIPEGYSVSREKKERFSLILESASTNQTSMYLCASIKGGIVGQPQHFGDGTRLSIL.

This clonotype showed up many times. This rearrangement joins TRBV7-9 to TRBJ2-7; 11 positions match TRBD1. Germline loops: CDR1 SEHNR, CDR2 FQNEAQ (reference sequence). The CDR3 runs 15 residues. The trim removed 4 bases at V and 5 bases at J, leaving 7 bases unmatched. The CDR3 coding sequence is TGTGCCAGCAGCTCCCCCTGGACAGGGGGCAACGAGCAGTACTTC. Protein: CASSSPWTGGNEQYF.

This clonotype was observed many times. The CDR3 coding sequence is TGTGCCTGGAGTGGTAGAGGGACTAGCTTGTGGGAGACCCAGTACTTC. Protein: CAWSGRGTSLWETQYF. The rearrangement uses TRBV30 and TRBJ2-5, with 9 nucleotides matching TRBD2. J was trimmed by 5 bases and V by 1 base; bases with no gene match: 11. CDR1 GTSNPN and CDR2 SVGIG come from the germline V gene (reference sequence). There are 16 residues in the CDR3.

In its sample, this clonotype was seen many times. V usage is TRBV6-1 and J usage is TRBJ1-6; no firm D call. The germline V gene encodes CDR1 MNHNS and CDR2 SASEGT. The CDR3 is made up of 14 amino acids. With 10 bases removed from V and 7 bases from J, the gap between germline ends came to 17 bases. CDR3 residues: CAIPVRGGNSPLHF. DNA of the CDR3: TGTGCCATCCCGGTCCGGGGTGGGAATTCACCCCTCCACTTT.

Ten or more counts support this clonotype. V is TRBV28 and J is TRBJ2-2, with D uncertain. CDR1 MDHEN and CDR2 SYDVKM come from the germline V gene. The CDR3 has 12 amino acids. Trimming stripped 5 bases from V and 7 bases from J, with 8 bases between. The CDR3 is CASSLGYGELFF. CDR3 coding DNA: TGTGCCAGCAGTCTAGGATACGGGGAGCTGTTTTTT. The whole variable domain, filled in from reference TRBV28 and TRBJ2-2, reads DVKVTQSSRYLVKRTGEKVFLECVQDMDHENMFWYRQDPGLGLRLIYFSYDVKMKEKGDIPEGYSVSREKKERFSLILESASTNQTSMYLCASSLGYGELFFGEGSRLTVL.

This clonotype was recorded many times. V gene TRBV7-8 combines with J gene TRBJ2-7; D not resolved. V dropped 3 bases and J dropped 0 bases, with 6 bases sitting between them. Germline V gives CDR1 SGHVS, CDR2 FQNEAQ. This CDR3 contains 13 residues. The CDR3 DNA follows: TGTGCCAGCAGCTTCCGAACCTCCTACGAGCAGTACTTC. The encoded protein is CASSFRTSYEQYF.

This clonotype came up many times. The chain couples TRBV28 to TRBJ1-2; tentative D call: TRBD1 (6 bases). V lost 3 bases to trimming and J lost 8 bases, with 13 bases between them. The CDR3 covers 13 residues. CDR1 is MDHEN and CDR2 is SYDVKM in the germline V gene. This CDR3 reads CASSFQGFLGYTF. The CDR3, as DNA: TGTGCCAGCAGTTTTCAGGGGTTTTTGGGCTACACCTTC.

This clonotype was seen many times. The chain carries TRBV28 and TRBJ2-7; TRBD1 aligns across 10 bases. With 6 bases clipped from V and 1 base from J, the junction kept 9 bases outside the gene matches. CDR1 and CDR2 (germline): MDHEN, SYDVKM. The CDR3 totals 16 residues. The CDR3, as DNA: TGTGCCAGCAGATCCCCGGACAGGGGGTTTTCCTACGAGCAGTACTTC. It is translated as CASRSPDRGFSYEQYF.

Concerning this clonotype: Being one base from a much bigger clone, this may be a read error. The J gene is TRBJ2-2, the V gene TRBV6-1, with 10 bases aligning to TRBD1. This CDR3 region has 17 residues. Germline V gene data show CDR1 as MNHNS and CDR2 as SASEGT. The CDR3 coding sequence is TGTTCCAGCACTCGGACAGGGGGGCGCTCCAGGACCGGGGAGCTGTTTTTT. It specifies CSSTRTGGRSRTGELFF.

This clonotype came up many times. The V and J genes are TRBV15 and TRBJ2-5; 7 nucleotides agree with TRBD1. J lost 4 bases, V lost 4 bases, and 9 bases had no gene match. This CDR3 has 15 residues. Germline lookup yields CDR1 LNHNV and CDR2 YYDKDF (reference sequence). The CDR3 DNA follows: TGTGCCACCAGCAATAACAGGGGTAGGGGAGAGACCCAGTACTTC. Protein product: CATSNNRGRGETQYF.

This clonotype has ten or more counts. The chain couples TRBV10-3 to TRBJ2-7; D ambiguous. The V gene lost 5 bases and the J gene lost 0 bases, with 5 bases spanning the gap. CDR1 ENHRY and CDR2 SYGVKD come from the germline V gene. The CDR3 covers 12 residues. The CDR3 DNA is TGTGCCATCAGTCAGAGCTCCTACGAGCAGTACTTC. It specifies CAISQSSYEQYF.

This clonotype came up many times. This chain uses TRBV6-5 with TRBJ1-2; D uncertain. Trimming pared 0 bases from V and 5 bases from J, leaving 7 bases between. The CDR3 covers 13 residues. The germline gives CDR1 MNHEY, CDR2 SVGAGI. CDR3 residues: CASSYSTRYGYTF. Here the CDR3 DNA reads TGTGCCAGCAGTTACTCGACGCGTTATGGCTACACCTTC.

The genes are TRBV30 and TRBJ2-6, with D unresolved. Germline CDR1 GTSNPN, CDR2 SVGIG (reference sequence). This CDR3 contains 14 residues. This chain's CDR3 is CVTNKGPGANVLTF. The CDR3 DNA follows: TGTGTAACAAATAAGGGTCCTGGGGCCAACGTCCTGACTTTC.

The table lists this clonotype with many counts. The chain is built from TRBV24-1 and TRBJ1-2; 11 bases align to TRBD1. There are 13 residues in the CDR3. Looked up from germline, CDR1 is KGHDR and CDR2 is SFDVKD. The V and J ends lost 10 bases and 2 bases, in that order; junction bases with no gene match: 2. CDR3 nucleotides: TGTGCCACGCGGGACAGGGGGAACTATGGCTACACCTTC. Its translation is CATRDRGNYGYTF.

The sample holds many counts of this clonotype. The CDR3 DNA is TGCAGTGCTCGAAGGGGACTAGATTCGCTCGCCGGGGAGCTGTTTTTT. Encoded protein: CSARRGLDSLAGELFF. The chain combines TRBV20-1 with TRBJ2-2, with TRBD2 identical over 8 bases. This CDR3 is 16 amino acids long. The J segment lost 6 bases and the V segment lost 5 bases, leaving 14 bases of the junction unmatched. Germline assignment: CDR1 DFQATT and CDR2 SNEGSKA (reference sequence).